Sequencing of this T cell receptor beta chain was carried out in a study of T cell clusters in autoimmune cytopenias. About the study: Per sample, median TRB depth was roughly 56,000 reads, yielding a median 2,350 distinct clonotypes.

The CDR3 runs to 14 residues. The V gene's germline CDR1 is SGHKS and CDR2 YYEKEE (reference sequence). Each sample's input was 250 ng genomic DNA, 30,000 to 45,000 genome equivalents. One tube held mixed TRB-A and TRB-B primer pools for touch-down PCR. TCRdb re-called the multiplex PCR reads and catalogs CDR3 proteins one per entry, DNA excluded. The sample table sets out some 3,000 distinct CDR3 sequences. Study findings and constraints: A dominant lymphoma-associated repertoire apparently masked the cluster-lack signature in secondary cytopenia versus chronic lymphocytic leukemia. Primary autoimmune cytopenia patients seemingly lacked the physiological T cell clusters found in healthy donors.

Measured by frequency, this clonotype is medium-sized (0.01 to 0.1%). Its target is not known. The V gene is TRBV5-5, the J gene TRBJ1-3; as DNA is missing, the TRBD1 call by TCRdb cannot be tested. The clonotype comes from a human donor with an autoimmune cytopenia or autoimmune hepatitis (not recorded which). The sequencing sample was made of peripheral blood. This CDR3 is CASSGTGAGNTIYF.